Below are 9 T cell receptor beta chains sequenced from a single sample in a study of OX40 agonist ivuxolimab in advanced cancers. Library preparation employed the immunoSEQ multiplex PCR assay. Imported from immuneACCESS, the table was reduced by TCRdb to in-frame sequences with V and J called. These copies leave out some clones; in studies compared against another copy, an unresolved V gene accounts for under half, and the cause of the remainder is not known. The sample table records about 61,000 clones; approximately 77% of these occur just once. Clones ranked in the top ten supply roughly 0.47% of the sample. Sequenced here: CD4+ or CD8+ T cells sorted from blood, sampled in a trial of the OX40 agonist ivuxolimab. The receptors were gathered from an adult with an advanced solid tumor such as melanoma, head and neck, liver or kidney cancer.

The V and J genes are TRBV7-9 and TRBJ2-2; no clear D. V was shortened by 1 base and J by 4 bases, with 7 bases between the two germline ends. Germline V gene lookup returns CDR1 SEHNR and CDR2 FQNEAQ (reference sequence). This CDR3 has 14 amino acids. CDR3 DNA sequence: TGTGCCAGCAGCTTAGTAGGGCCCACCGGGGAGCTGTTTTTT. Amino acid sequence: CASSLVGPTGELFF. Using reference TRBV7-9 and TRBJ2-2 for the parts outside the CDR3, the full variable domain is DTGVSQNPRHKITKRGQNVTFRCDPISEHNRLYWYRQTLGQGPEFLTYFQNEAQLEKSRLLSDRFSAERPKGSFSTLEIQRTEQGDSAMYLCASSLVGPTGELFFGEGSRLTVL.

This clone was recorded once. DNA for the CDR3: TGTGCCAGCTCACGGACAGGGGGTCGAACTGAAGCTTTCTTT. Translating gives CASSRTGGRTEAFF. V is TRBV18 and J is TRBJ1-1; 10 bases are shared with TRBD1. V lost 4 bases, J lost 5 bases, and 4 bases stayed unmatched. The CDR3 contains 14 residues. Germline V gene sequence: CDR1 KGHSH, CDR2 LQKENI. The complete variable domain, with remaining parts taken from reference TRBV18 and TRBJ1-1, reads NAGVMQNPRHLVRRRGQEARLRCSPMKGHSHVYWYRQLPEEGLKFMVYLQKENIIDESGMPKERFSAEFPKEGPSILRIQQVVRGDSAAYFCASSRTGGRTEAFFGQGTRLTVV.

V usage is TRBV27 and J usage is TRBJ2-7; no reliable D call. Trimming removed 0 bases from V and 3 bases from J, with 0 bases in between. The CDR3 contains 11 residues. The germline gives CDR1 MNHEY, CDR2 SMNVEV (reference sequence). In DNA, the CDR3 is TGTGCCAGCAGTTTATCCTACGAGCAGTACTTC. Translating gives CASSLSYEQYF.

V is TRBV27 and J is TRBJ1-5; D call uncertain. The V end lost 4 bases, the J end lost 0 bases, and 4 bases lay between the germline ends. Germline V CDR1 and CDR2: MNHEY, SMNVEV (reference sequence). The CDR3 has 13 amino acids. Here the CDR3 DNA reads TGTGCCAGCAGTTCTAGTAGCAATCAGCCCCAGCATTTT. Protein product: CASSSSSNQPQHF.

The rearrangement uses TRBV2 and TRBJ2-7; 10 bases agree with TRBD2. V lost 7 bases and J lost 1; bases outside the gene matches: 4. Germline V gene sequence: CDR1 SNHLY, CDR2 FYNNEI. This CDR3 has 14 amino acids. The CDR3: CASNGAGGSYEQYF. For the CDR3, the DNA is TGTGCCAGCAACGGAGCGGGAGGGTCCTACGAGCAGTACTTC.

The chain couples TRBV7-2 to TRBJ1-6, with TRBD1 matching over 9 bases. J was trimmed by 10 bases and V by 1 base; bases with no gene match: 5. Germline assignment: CDR1 SGHTA and CDR2 FQGNSA. The CDR3 sequence is 15 residues long. Written as DNA, the CDR3 is TGTGCCAGCAGCTTAGAGGGACAGGGAGGGTCACCCCTCCACTTT. Its protein is CASSLEGQGGSPLHF.

This clone was seen once. The chain has TRBV19 and TRBJ2-3; no reliable D call. The germline gives CDR1 LNHDA, CDR2 SQIVND (reference sequence). This CDR3 region has 12 residues. Trimming left V 5 bases short and J 6 bases short, with 9 bases between. The CDR3 DNA reads TGTGCCAGTAGTTCGGGTTTGGATACGCAGTATTTT. This sequence encodes CASSSGLDTQYF.

This clone turned up a few times. Other nucleotide sequences from this sample produce the same CDR3. The chain has TRBV27 and TRBJ2-5; tentatively, D is TRBD2 (6 bases). V gave up 6 bases and J gave up 5 bases, with 10 bases separating them. In germline, CDR1 is MNHEY, CDR2 SMNVEV (reference sequence). The CDR3 contains 12 residues. The CDR3 DNA follows: TGTGCCAGCAGCAGAAGCGGGGAGACCCAGTACTTC. This translates into CASSRSGETQYF.

The rearrangement uses TRBV6-4 and TRBJ2-5; D remains ambiguous. This CDR3 is built from 13 residues. V was trimmed by 2 bases and J by 5 bases, leaving 9 bases between them. Germline CDR1 MRHNA, CDR2 SNTAGT. CDR3 in amino acids: CASSDLVGETQYF. The CDR3 bases are TGTGCCAGCAGTGACCTAGTAGGGGAGACCCAGTACTTC.